The 10 T cell receptor beta chains given below trace back to one sample, sequenced in a study of vaccination and CD4 T cells after COVID-19 (dated by TCRdb to 2022 to 2024). The receptor library was made with PCR. The run used an Illumina iSeq 100. TCR sequencing of DNA from cultured CD4+ T cells used the Oncomine TCR Beta short-read assay at the Johns Hopkins FTIC core. TCRdb trimmed public reads at Q25 via fastp, called clones via MiXCR and kept in-frame beta chains. Each entry is one CDR3 protein sequence, shown with its most common DNA and genes. The sample includes about 20,000 distinct CDR3 sequences, with 66% observed a single time. The ten top clones hold roughly 3.5% of the sample. The treatment or condition label, read with the paper, signifies: approximately nine-day PBMC culture with coronavirus spike peptide pools or control peptides (ViraFEST assay). The antigens of these receptors remain unknown.

Sequencing used CD4+ T cells from blood, cultured in vitro. These receptors were collected from a human donor who had recovered from COVID-19.

This clonotype was seen only a few times. The chain recombines TRBV6-1 with TRBJ1-5; D remains ambiguous. Germline V gene data show CDR1 as MNHNS and CDR2 as SASEGT. The CDR3 totals 13 residues. With 4 bases removed from V and 6 bases from J, the gap between germline ends came to 10 bases. CDR3 residues: CASSGTEFQPQHF. The DNA for the CDR3 is TGTGCCAGCAGTGGCACGGAGTTTCAGCCCCAGCATTTT.

In this sample, this clonotype turned up once. CDR3 sequence reads: CASSPLQGAGSPLHF. The DNA for the CDR3 is TGTGCCAGCAGTCCGCTACAGGGGGCCGGTTCACCCCTCCACTTT. The V gene is TRBV27, the J gene TRBJ1-6; TRBD1 matches at 9 bases. The V gene end was trimmed by 5 bases and the J gene end by 9 bases; junction bases not matched to a gene: 8. The CDR3 runs to 15 residues. CDR1 and CDR2 (germline): MNHEY, SMNVEV (reference sequence).

V gene TRBV7-2 combines with J gene TRBJ2-1; D is perhaps TRBD2 (5 bases). Looked up from germline, CDR1 is SGHTA and CDR2 is FQGNSA. Trimming removed 5 bases from V and 9 bases from J, with 20 bases in between. The CDR3 is made up of 15 amino acids. The CDR3 DNA sequence: TGTGCCAGCAGCAGACCCGACGGAAGCGGCGGTGAGCAGTTCTTC. Amino acids: CASSRPDGSGGEQFF.

This clonotype has only one observation. This chain uses TRBV19 with TRBJ2-2; 7 positions agree with TRBD2. Germline CDR1 is LNHDA and CDR2 is SQIVND (reference sequence). V dropped 1 base and J dropped 4; count of bases not matched to a gene: 3. The CDR3 spans 15 residues. The CDR3 sequence: CASSIGGSFTGELFF. The CDR3 nucleotides read TGTGCCAGTAGTATAGGCGGGAGTTTCACCGGGGAGCTGTTTTTT.

The chain recombines TRBV6-1 with TRBJ1-2; tentatively, D is TRBD1 (6 bases). Trimming cost V 9 bases and J 0 bases, with 26 bases left between them. Germline assignment: CDR1 MNHNS and CDR2 SASEGT. The CDR3 has 18 amino acids. CDR3 residues: CASRRSARGSRTNYGYTF. For the CDR3, the DNA is TGTGCCAGTCGCCGATCAGCCAGGGGATCTAGGACTAACTATGGCTACACCTTC.

The V gene is TRBV6-1, the J gene TRBJ1-2; TRBD1 agrees at 7 bases. J was trimmed by 4 bases and V by 6 bases; bases with no gene match: 8. CDR3 length: 14 amino acids. Germline V CDR1 and CDR2: MNHNS, SASEGT. The CDR3 reads CASRGARGSYGYTF. In DNA form, the CDR3 reads TGTGCCAGCAGAGGGGCCAGGGGGAGCTATGGCTACACCTTC.

The genes are TRBV7-9 and TRBJ1-5; TRBD1 might be the D (5 bases). Germline CDR1 reads SEHNR; CDR2 reads FQNEAQ (reference sequence). CDR3 length: 13 amino acids. Trimming shortened V by 3 bases and J by 7 bases, and 10 bases separated the two germline ends. CDR3 protein: CASSFQGEQPQHF. As DNA, the CDR3 is TGTGCCAGCAGCTTTCAGGGAGAGCAGCCCCAGCATTTT.

V and J are TRBV4-1 and TRBJ1-2; D is unresolved. The CDR3 has 14 residues. Germline V lookup: CDR1 MGHRA, CDR2 YSYEKL. V lost 3 bases and J 2 bases, leaving 10 bases between the germline ends. The CDR3 DNA is TGCGCCAGCAGCCAGTCCGCAGCCAACTATGGCTACACCTTC. Its translation: CASSQSAANYGYTF.

V is TRBV7-2 and J is TRBJ1-5, with no clear D. V lost 5 bases to trimming and J lost 9 bases, with 14 bases between them. The germline V gene has CDR1 SGHTA and CDR2 FQGNSA. The CDR3 consists of 13 residues. The CDR3 DNA follows: TGTGCCAGCAGCCCTGAGCACCCATCGCCCCAGCATTTT. This sequence encodes CASSPEHPSPQHF.

The chain has TRBV20-1 and TRBJ2-1; 11 nucleotides line up with TRBD2. J gave up 8 bases and V 7 bases, and 7 bases lay outside the gene matches. Germline V lookup: CDR1 DFQATT, CDR2 SNEGSKA (reference sequence). The CDR3 extends over 13 amino acids. The CDR3 sequence: CSGTSGSLDEQFF. In DNA, the CDR3 is TGCAGTGGAACTAGCGGGAGTTTGGATGAGCAGTTCTTC.